The sequence of this TCR beta chain was determined in a study of radiotherapy plus CTLA-4 blockade in lung cancer (dated by TCRdb to about 2018). Background for the entire study: Among enrolled patients, roughly 18% had an objective response and about 30% reached disease control.

A word on this clone: Its antigen is still unknown. The input lacks base qualities; no much larger clone sits a single base away.

Study-wide findings and limitations: Early dynamic changes in blood T cell clones, together with increased serum interferon-beta after radiation, were reported as the strongest predictors of response. After treatment with radiotherapy and ipilimumab, TCR clones that originated in tumors expanded in peripheral blood.

The study tested focal radiation therapy combined with CTLA-4 blockade (ipilimumab) in patients with chemo-refractory metastatic non-small-cell lung cancer. Libraries came from the immunoSEQ multiplex PCR assay. TCRdb took over this immuneACCESS table, retaining in-frame rearrangements with V and J assigned. Such tables are incomplete; in checked studies, under half of the missing clones stem from an unresolved V gene, and the remainder is unexplained. Present in this sample are tens of thousands of clones, around 76% of which were seen just once. Roughly 15% of the sample is held by the ten biggest clonotypes. CDR1 MNHEY and CDR2 SVGAGI are derived from the germline V gene. From cysteine to phenylalanine, the CDR3 is 14 amino acids long. Only the CDR3 DNA is retained, 42 bases long and in frame from the first base. Trimming takes 8 bases off V and 1 base off J; junction bases not matched to a gene: 5.

The clonotype comes from a human donor with non-small cell lung cancer whose response to radiotherapy plus ipilimumab could not be evaluated. Some clones in this sample may be carry-over from other donors' samples. The specimen was peripheral blood, collected from a patient treated with radiotherapy plus ipilimumab. In this chain, TRBV6-5 is recombined with TRBJ2-3, and 8 junctional nucleotides match TRBD1. The CDR3 here reads CASFDRGGTDTQYF. Here is the DNA: TGTGCCAGCTTCGACAGGGGCGGCACAGATACGCAGTATTTT.